The next 27 T cell receptor beta chains were all read from a single sample in a study of PD-1 blockade in classical Hodgkin lymphoma. Assay: immunoSEQ multiplex PCR; the TCRdb copy retains only in-frame clones and omits some. The repertoire consists of some 39,000 clones, with over 75% occurring once and the leading ten covering over 35%. Sample time point: cycle 4 day 1 (C4D1), after about 6 weeks of nivolumab. All patients relapsed after autologous stem cell transplantation, and brentuximab vedotin exposure varied. The material was peripheral blood mononuclear cells (PBMCs), obtained before the fourth cycle of nivolumab. The source is a human donor with classical Hodgkin lymphoma.

This chain links TRBV5-4 with TRBJ2-1; 9 bases are a match to TRBD2. CDR1 and CDR2 from the germline V gene are SGHNT and YYREEE (reference sequence). The trim removed 2 bases at V and 9 bases at J, leaving 15 bases unmatched. The CDR3 runs to 17 residues. The CDR3 here is CASSFPSGTEPKGEQFF. Here the CDR3 DNA reads TGTGCCAGCAGCTTCCCTAGCGGGACAGAGCCGAAGGGTGAGCAGTTCTTC.

Only one count was recorded for this clone. The chain couples TRBV18 to TRBJ1-1; no clear D gene. Deletions cut 1 base from V and 3 bases from J, with 18 bases between. The V gene's germline CDR1 is KGHSH and CDR2 LQKENI. The CDR3 spans 17 residues. CDR3 nucleotides: TGTGCCAGCTCACCACGGAATCCAGGCGGCGGTGACACTGAAGCTTTCTTT. Its translation is CASSPRNPGGGDTEAFF.

The chain is built from TRBV5-1 and TRBJ2-7, with D unclear. Germline V CDR1 and CDR2: SGHRS, YFSETQ. V shed 1 base and J shed 6 bases, with 11 bases lying between them. CDR3 size: 13 residues. In nucleotides, the CDR3 is TGCGCCAGCAGCTTGTTGCCCCTCCTCGAGCAGTACTTC. Residues: CASSLLPLLEQYF. Combining the CDR3 with reference TRBV5-1 and TRBJ2-7 gives the whole variable domain KAGVTQTPRYLIKTRGQQVTLSCSPISGHRSVSWYQQTPGQGLQFLFEYFSETQRNKGNFPGRFSGRQFSNSRSEMNVSTLELGDSALYLCASSLLPLLEQYFGPGTRLTVT.

The table lists this clone with a count of one. This chain uses TRBV18 with TRBJ2-1, with TRBD2 matching over 13 bases. The CDR3 spans 15 residues. V lost 6 bases to trimming and J lost 5 bases; unmatched junction nucleotides: 4. Germline assignment: CDR1 KGHSH and CDR2 LQKENI. CDR3 sequence reads: CASSSGTSGDNEQFF. CDR3 DNA sequence: TGTGCCAGCTCCTCCGGGACTAGCGGGGACAATGAGCAGTTCTTC.

The chain is built from TRBV5-1 and TRBJ2-1; 8 positions agree with TRBD2. Germline V gene sequence: CDR1 SGHRS, CDR2 YFSETQ. The CDR3 loop spans 14 amino acids. V was pared by 4 bases and J by 7 bases, with 7 bases of the junction left unmatched. DNA for the CDR3: TGCGCCAGCAGCACCAGGGCGGGGGGAAATGAGCAGTTCTTC. Encoded protein: CASSTRAGGNEQFF.

This rearrangement joins TRBV6-5 to TRBJ2-7, with TRBD2 matching 7 bases. Trimming took 6 bases from V and 7 from J; bases not matched to a gene: 12. The CDR3 loop spans 14 amino acids. CDR1 is MNHEY, CDR2 SVGAGI, per germline. The CDR3 is CASSRQRGELEQYF. CDR3 nucleotides: TGTGCCAGCAGCCGGCAGCGGGGAGAGTTAGAGCAGTACTTC.

The chain combines TRBV6-6 with TRBJ1-2, with D perhaps TRBD1 (5 bases). V was clipped by 5 bases and J by 4 bases, with 14 bases between them. Germline V gene sequence: CDR1 MNHNY, CDR2 SVGAGI (reference sequence). This CDR3 is 14 amino acids long. The CDR3 spells CASSPRQILYGYTF. CDR3 sequence (DNA): TGTGCCAGCAGTCCGCGACAGATCCTCTATGGCTACACCTTC.

The table lists this clone with a few counts. The rearrangement joins TRBV7-8 to TRBJ2-3, with D uncertain. The CDR3 extends over 13 amino acids. Germline V lookup: CDR1 SGHVS, CDR2 FQNEAQ. Trimming stripped 3 bases from V and 2 bases from J, with 6 bases between. The CDR3 sequence is CASSFGYTDTQYF. The CDR3, as DNA: TGTGCCAGCAGCTTCGGCTACACAGATACGCAGTATTTT.

The chain combines TRBV6-1 with TRBJ2-5; no firm D call. The V gene's germline CDR1 is MNHNS and CDR2 SASEGT. The V end was cut by 1 base, the J end by 5 bases, with 14 bases between. The CDR3 is made up of 15 amino acids. CDR3 bases: TGTGCCAGCAGTGAAGGGGCTATTATTAGGGAGACCCAGTACTTC. Protein product: CASSEGAIIRETQYF.

V usage is TRBV9 and J usage is TRBJ1-6; 7 nucleotides align to TRBD1. Germline lookup yields CDR1 SGDLS and CDR2 YYNGEE. V dropped 4 bases and J dropped 15; count of bases not matched to a gene: 7. There are 12 residues in the CDR3. Here the CDR3 reads CASSLGTESLHF. CDR3 bases: TGTGCCAGCAGCCTCGGGACAGAAAGCCTCCACTTT.

This chain uses TRBV11-2 with TRBJ1-2; TRBD1 matches at 7 bases. Germline CDR1 and CDR2: SGHAT and FQNNGV. The CDR3 contains 15 residues. Trimming at V came to 5 bases and at J to 2 bases, leaving 8 bases not matched to a gene. The DNA for the CDR3 is TGTGCCAGCAGCGCATTCAGGGGGTGGAACTATGGCTACACCTTC. Translated: CASSAFRGWNYGYTF.

This clone has just a few counts. The rearrangement joins TRBV13 to TRBJ1-2; perhaps TRBD1 as D (5 bases). The CDR3 spans 13 residues. Germline loops: CDR1 PRHDT, CDR2 FYEKMQ (reference sequence). V dropped 1 base and J dropped 2 bases, with 5 bases sitting between them. The CDR3 region is CASSLDRNYGYTF. CDR3 bases: TGTGCCAGCAGCTTAGACAGGAACTATGGCTACACCTTC.

The chain has TRBV7-9 and TRBJ1-5; no clear D. The germline V and J ends were trimmed by 6 bases and 5 bases, with 8 bases remaining between them. Germline lookup yields CDR1 SEHNR and CDR2 FQNEAQ (reference sequence). The CDR3 is 12 residues long. CDR3: CASSSQDQPQHF. The CDR3 coding sequence is TGTGCCAGCAGTAGCCAAGATCAGCCCCAGCATTTT.

This rearrangement joins TRBV5-1 to TRBJ1-2, with D uncertain. The germline gives CDR1 SGHRS, CDR2 YFSETQ. There are 15 residues in the CDR3. Trimming took 3 bases from V and 1 from J, leaving 13 bases between them. CDR3 residues: CASSSGSGDNYGYTF. CDR3 sequence (DNA): TGCGCCAGCAGCTCGGGGTCTGGGGATAACTATGGCTACACCTTC.

The chain combines TRBV2 with TRBJ2-7; D may be TRBD1 (6 bases). The CDR3 is 11 amino acids. The V gene's germline CDR1 is SNHLY and CDR2 FYNNEI. DNA for the CDR3: TGTGCAGGACAGAGCTCCTACGAGCAGTACTTC. Translated: CAGQSSYEQYF.

This clone was detected once. The chain couples TRBV19 to TRBJ1-3; D unresolved. CDR3 length: 14 amino acids. The V end was cut by 3 bases, the J end by 11 bases, with 17 bases between. Germline V gene lookup returns CDR1 LNHDA and CDR2 SQIVND (reference sequence). The CDR3: CASSIPASSLSIYF. In DNA, the CDR3 is TGTGCCAGTAGTATTCCTGCCAGCAGTCTATCCATATATTTT.

This chain uses TRBV9 with TRBJ2-3; TRBD2 matches 9 bases. J gave up 2 bases and V 3 bases, and 7 bases lay outside the gene matches. From germline, CDR1 is SGDLS and CDR2 YYNGEE. The CDR3 contains 16 residues. The CDR3 region is CASSARSGSPTDTQYF. The CDR3 DNA is TGTGCCAGCAGCGCCCGTAGCGGGAGCCCCACAGATACGCAGTATTTT.

The chain links TRBV5-4 to TRBJ2-7; 10 bases match TRBD1. The junction had 6 bases not matched to a gene; V was cut back by 3 bases and J by 3 bases. This CDR3 is 15 amino acids long. Germline V gene data show CDR1 as SGHNT and CDR2 as YYREEE (reference sequence). CDR3 nucleotides: TGTGCCAGCAGCTCTCGGGACAGGGGCTTCTACGAGCAGTACTTC. Amino acids: CASSSRDRGFYEQYF.

V usage is TRBV6-5 and J usage is TRBJ1-1, with unresolved D. Trimming cost V 7 bases and J 0 bases, with 12 bases left between them. This CDR3 region has 14 residues. The germline gives CDR1 MNHEY, CDR2 SVGAGI. As DNA, the CDR3 is TGTGCCAGCACTAAGGACGGCATGAACACTGAAGCTTTCTTT. This translates into CASTKDGMNTEAFF.

The chain is built from TRBV19 and TRBJ1-4; 10 bases align to TRBD1. There are 16 residues in the CDR3. Trimming cost V 4 bases and J 7 bases; bases outside gene matches: 9. CDR1 is LNHDA and CDR2 is SQIVND in the germline V gene (reference sequence). The CDR3 region is CASSRGGQGGLEKLFF. As DNA, the CDR3 is TGTGCCAGTAGTAGGGGTGGACAGGGGGGACTTGAAAAACTGTTTTTT.

V usage is TRBV6-1 and J usage is TRBJ1-5; D gene unclear. Germline CDR1 and CDR2: MNHNS and SASEGT. The CDR3 loop spans 15 amino acids. V was shortened by 0 bases and J by 1 base, with 7 bases between the two germline ends. The CDR3 loop reads CASSEAGSSNQPQHF. CDR3 in DNA: TGTGCCAGCAGTGAAGCAGGCAGCAGCAATCAGCCCCAGCATTTT.

This chain connects TRBV10-3 to TRBJ2-4, with 10 nucleotides matching TRBD2. The CDR3 extends over 16 amino acids. Germline CDR1 is ENHRY and CDR2 is SYGVKD. Trimming cost V 3 bases and J 4 bases; bases outside gene matches: 6. CDR3 in DNA: TGTGCCATCAGTGATAGGACTAGCGGCGATAAAAACATTCAGTACTTC. The encoded protein is CAISDRTSGDKNIQYF.

CDR3 coding DNA: TGTGCCAGTAGTTTTTCACAACCGAACACTGAAGCTTTCTTT. It translates to CASSFSQPNTEAFF. The J gene is TRBJ1-1, the V gene TRBV19, with D unresolved. V was pared by 5 bases and J by 1 base, with 11 bases between. This CDR3 has 14 amino acids. Germline V lookup: CDR1 LNHDA, CDR2 SQIVND (reference sequence).

This chain joins TRBV27 and TRBJ1-1; D not resolved. Germline V gene data show CDR1 as MNHEY and CDR2 as SMNVEV (reference sequence). There are 13 residues in the CDR3. Trimming stripped 10 bases from V and 3 bases from J, with 15 bases between. The CDR3 sequence is CATKGWIDTEAFF. In DNA form, the CDR3 reads TGTGCCACCAAAGGGTGGATTGACACTGAAGCTTTCTTT.

V usage is TRBV27 and J usage is TRBJ2-7; no reliable D call. Germline CDR1 reads MNHEY; CDR2 reads SMNVEV (reference sequence). The CDR3 contains 14 residues. Trimming took 0 bases from V and 0 from J, leaving 6 bases between them. The CDR3 nucleotides are TGTGCCAGCAGTTTATCTTCCCCCTCCTACGAGCAGTACTTC. Amino acids: CASSLSSPSYEQYF.

This clone was observed once. This chain connects TRBV28 to TRBJ1-2; weak D call: TRBD1 (5 bases). CDR1 and CDR2 from the germline V gene are MDHEN and SYDVKM. The CDR3 runs to 13 residues. V shed 3 bases and J shed 7 bases, with 12 bases lying between them. For the CDR3, the DNA is TGTGCCAGCAGTTTGACAGACCCTCCTGGCTACACCTTC. Protein sequence: CASSLTDPPGYTF.

The V gene is TRBV29-1, the J gene TRBJ1-1, with 8 bases lining up with TRBD1. CDR1 SQVTM and CDR2 ANQGSEA come from the germline V gene. Trimming took 6 bases from V and 5 from J; bases not matched to a gene: 5. This CDR3 comprises 12 residues. The CDR3 DNA sequence: TGCAGCGTGACAGGGGTTAGGACTGAAGCTTTCTTT. Its translation is CSVTGVRTEAFF.